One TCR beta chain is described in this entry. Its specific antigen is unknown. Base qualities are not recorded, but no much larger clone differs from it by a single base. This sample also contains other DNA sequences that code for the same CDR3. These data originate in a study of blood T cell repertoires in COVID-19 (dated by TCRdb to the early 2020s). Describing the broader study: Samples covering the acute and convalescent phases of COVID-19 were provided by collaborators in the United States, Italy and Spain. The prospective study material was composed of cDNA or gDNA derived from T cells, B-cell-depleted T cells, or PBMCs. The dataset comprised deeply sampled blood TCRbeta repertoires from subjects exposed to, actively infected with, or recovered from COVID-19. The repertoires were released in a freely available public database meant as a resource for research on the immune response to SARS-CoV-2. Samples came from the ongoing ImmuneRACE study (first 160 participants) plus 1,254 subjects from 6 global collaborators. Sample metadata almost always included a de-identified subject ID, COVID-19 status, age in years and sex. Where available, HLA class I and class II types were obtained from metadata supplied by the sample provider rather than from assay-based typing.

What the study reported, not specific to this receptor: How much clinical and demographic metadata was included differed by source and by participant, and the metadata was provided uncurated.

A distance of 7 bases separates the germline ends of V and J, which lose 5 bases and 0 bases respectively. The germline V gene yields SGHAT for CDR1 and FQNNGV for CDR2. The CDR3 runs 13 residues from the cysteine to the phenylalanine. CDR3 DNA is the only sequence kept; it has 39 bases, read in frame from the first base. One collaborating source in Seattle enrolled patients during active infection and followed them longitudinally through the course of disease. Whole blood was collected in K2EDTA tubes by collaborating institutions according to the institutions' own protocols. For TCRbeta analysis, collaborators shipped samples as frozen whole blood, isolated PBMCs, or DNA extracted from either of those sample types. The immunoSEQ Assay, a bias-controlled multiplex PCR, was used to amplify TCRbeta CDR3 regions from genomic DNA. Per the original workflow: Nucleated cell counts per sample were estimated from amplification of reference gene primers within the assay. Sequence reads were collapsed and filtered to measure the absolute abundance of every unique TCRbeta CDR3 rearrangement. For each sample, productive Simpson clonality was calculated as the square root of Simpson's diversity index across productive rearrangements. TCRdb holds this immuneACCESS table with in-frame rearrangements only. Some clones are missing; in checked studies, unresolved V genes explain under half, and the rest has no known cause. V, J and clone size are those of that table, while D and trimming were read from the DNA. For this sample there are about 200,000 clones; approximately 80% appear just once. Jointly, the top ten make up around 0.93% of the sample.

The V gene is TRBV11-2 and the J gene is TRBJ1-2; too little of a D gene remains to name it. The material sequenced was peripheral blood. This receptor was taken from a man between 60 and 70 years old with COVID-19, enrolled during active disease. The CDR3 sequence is CASSVTANYGYTF. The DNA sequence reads TGTGCCAGCAGCGTCACAGCTAACTATGGCTACACCTTC.